These 29 T cell receptor beta chains were all obtained from the same sample, sequenced in a study of blood T cell dynamics during melanoma immunotherapy. The time point is: pre-treatment baseline. The table came from immunoSEQ multiplex PCR; TCRdb's copy has only in-frame clones and leaves some out. The repertoire consists of some 7,200 clones, with roughly 84% occurring once and the leading ten covering 16%. The material sequenced was blood, taken from a patient treated with checkpoint blockade. Receptor source: a human donor with melanoma.

The chain uses TRBV13 and TRBJ2-7; D may match TRBD1 or TRBD2 (6 bases each). Germline CDR1 PRHDT, CDR2 FYEKMQ (reference sequence). The CDR3 is 16 amino acids. Trimming left V 5 bases short and J 7 bases short, with 24 bases between. CDR3 nucleotides: TGTGCCAGCAGCCTAACCTCGGGGGCAAGACGGGGGGAGCAGTACTTC. This gives the protein CASSLTSGARRGEQYF.

The rearrangement uses TRBV5-1 and TRBJ2-7, with 7 nucleotides matching TRBD2. The germline V gene has CDR1 SGHRS and CDR2 YFSETQ. The CDR3 contains 14 residues. J gave up 2 bases and V 2 bases, and 4 bases lay outside the gene matches. CDR3 loop: CASSLGLGAYEQYF. The DNA of the CDR3 is TGCGCCAGCAGCTTAGGACTAGGTGCCTACGAGCAGTACTTC. Based on the CDR3 plus reference TRBV5-1 and TRBJ2-7, the full variable domain is KAGVTQTPRYLIKTRGQQVTLSCSPISGHRSVSWYQQTPGQGLQFLFEYFSETQRNKGNFPGRFSGRQFSNSRSEMNVSTLELGDSALYLCASSLGLGAYEQYFGPGTRLTVT.

V and J are TRBV27 and TRBJ2-7; D ambiguous. CDR3 length: 13 amino acids. Trimming took 5 bases from V and 5 from J, leaving 13 bases between them. In germline, CDR1 is MNHEY, CDR2 SMNVEV (reference sequence). CDR3 sequence reads: CASSVSRLNEQYF. CDR3 DNA: TGTGCCAGCAGTGTGAGCCGTCTGAACGAGCAGTACTTC.

This chain connects TRBV2 to TRBJ1-5; TRBD1 might be the D (5 bases). V was cut by 4 bases and J by 6 bases, with 16 bases left in between. The CDR3 spans 15 residues. Germline assignment: CDR1 SNHLY and CDR2 FYNNEI. The CDR3 sequence: CASSGAGTFGQPQHF. The CDR3 DNA reads as TGTGCCAGCAGTGGGGCTGGGACGTTCGGTCAGCCCCAGCATTTT.

The chain uses TRBV19 and TRBJ2-7; tentative D call: TRBD1 (5 bases). From germline, CDR1 is LNHDA and CDR2 SQIVND (reference sequence). V was shortened by 2 bases and J by 4 bases, with 15 bases between the two germline ends. The CDR3 has 15 residues. The CDR3 spells CASSITGHRIYEQYF. The CDR3 DNA follows: TGTGCCAGTAGTATAACAGGCCATAGAATTTACGAGCAGTACTTC.

V usage is TRBV5-6 and J usage is TRBJ2-5; D possibly matches TRBD1 or TRBD2 (5 bases each). The DNA matches TRBJ2-7 better at its end, which makes the J call doubtful. This CDR3 has 16 amino acids. Germline values: CDR1 SGHDT, CDR2 YYEEEE. The CDR3 coding sequence is TGTGCCAGCAGCTTGGTACGGGGACCCTTATCCTACGAGCAGTACTTC. Amino acid sequence: CASSLVRGPLSYEQYF.

The chain links TRBV7-8 to TRBJ1-5; D remains ambiguous. CDR1 SGHVS and CDR2 FQNEAQ come from the germline V gene. V was pared by 2 bases and J by 7 bases, with 6 bases between. The CDR3 totals 12 residues. The CDR3 reads CASSLFSQPQHF. CDR3 coding DNA: TGTGCCAGCAGCTTATTTTCCCAGCCCCAGCATTTT.

This clone was seen just once. The chain employs TRBV28 and TRBJ2-7; D tentatively reads TRBD1 or TRBD2 (5 bases each). The CDR3 length is 13 residues. The germline V gene has CDR1 MDHEN and CDR2 SYDVKM. The V end lost 4 bases, the J end lost 5 bases, and 12 bases lay between the germline ends. Here the CDR3 reads CASSSRGGDEQYF. The CDR3 nucleotides are TGTGCCAGCAGTTCCCGGGGCGGCGACGAGCAGTACTTC.

The chain recombines TRBV7-9 with TRBJ2-7; 8 bases align to TRBD2. With 1 base clipped from V and 7 bases from J, the junction kept 6 bases outside the gene matches. The length of the CDR3 is 14 residues. In germline, CDR1 is SEHNR, CDR2 FQNEAQ (reference sequence). The DNA for the CDR3 is TGTGCCAGCAGCTTAGGAGCGGGAGCTGGGGAGCAGTACTTC. It yields the protein CASSLGAGAGEQYF.

The chain carries TRBV28 and TRBJ1-2; 7 bases line up with TRBD1. Germline V CDR1 and CDR2: MDHEN, SYDVKM. Trimming took 6 bases from V and 0 from J; bases not matched to a gene: 16. The CDR3 length is 18 residues. CDR3 in amino acids: CASRPMGRGQGTNYGYTF. CDR3 nucleotides: TGTGCCAGCAGACCCATGGGGAGGGGGCAAGGAACTAACTATGGCTACACCTTC.

V gene TRBV5-5 combines with J gene TRBJ2-7; no definite D call. Germline lookup yields CDR1 SGHKS and CDR2 YYEKEE (reference sequence). The CDR3 is 16 amino acids. With 0 bases removed from V and 5 bases from J, the gap between germline ends came to 18 bases. In nucleotides, the CDR3 is TGTGCCAGCAGCTTGGAATGGCGCGTAATAAACCACGAGCAGTACTTC. Protein sequence: CASSLEWRVINHEQYF.

V usage is TRBV15 and J usage is TRBJ1-2; D is possibly TRBD1 (5 bases). Trimming left V 1 base short and J 6 bases short, with 15 bases between. The CDR3 contains 15 residues. Germline V gene lookup returns CDR1 LNHNV and CDR2 YYDKDF (reference sequence). CDR3 DNA: TGTGCCACCAGCAGAGGCTTAACGGGGGTAGATGGCTACACCTTC. It yields the protein CATSRGLTGVDGYTF.

The sample holds a few counts of this clone. The gene calls are TRBV4-1 and TRBJ1-6; D gene ambiguous. Trimming pared 0 bases from V and 6 bases from J, leaving 6 bases between. Germline CDR1 is MGHRA and CDR2 is YSYEKL. This CDR3 spans 14 amino acids. The CDR3 nucleotides are TGCGCCAGCAGCCAAGATTCACCTAATTCACCCCTCCACTTT. Translating gives CASSQDSPNSPLHF.

The V call is TRBV5-1, the J call TRBJ1-2; possibly TRBD1 for D (6 bases). Trimming shortened V by 0 bases and J by 4 bases, and 10 bases separated the two germline ends. The CDR3 runs 14 residues. Germline V gene data show CDR1 as SGHRS and CDR2 as YFSETQ. CDR3: CASSLGQAGYGYTF. In DNA, the CDR3 is TGCGCCAGCAGCTTGGGACAGGCAGGCTATGGCTACACCTTC.

Only one count was recorded for this clone. For the CDR3, the DNA is TGTGCCAGCAGCTTACAGGAAGGCCTGCCCACTGAAGCTTTCTTT. It translates to CASSLQEGLPTEAFF. The chain is built from TRBV7-2 and TRBJ1-1; D unresolved. Germline V gene data show CDR1 as SGHTA and CDR2 as FQGNSA. The ends were cut back, 2 bases at V and 4 bases at J, with 14 bases in the middle. The CDR3 has 15 amino acids.

This chain uses TRBV4-3 with TRBJ2-6, with D perhaps matching TRBD2 (6 bases). Trimming removed 0 bases from V and 2 bases from J, with 8 bases in between. The CDR3 loop spans 16 amino acids. CDR1 is LGHNA and CDR2 is YSLEER in the germline V gene. CDR3 region: CASSQDGGTGANVLTF. CDR3 coding DNA: TGCGCCAGCAGCCAAGATGGGGGGACTGGGGCCAACGTCCTGACTTTC.

This chain connects TRBV5-5 to TRBJ2-7; D tentatively reads TRBD1 or TRBD2 (7 bases each). The CDR3 runs 15 residues. With 5 bases removed from V and 7 bases from J, the gap between germline ends came to 22 bases. In germline, CDR1 is SGHKS, CDR2 YYEKEE (reference sequence). In nucleotides, the CDR3 is TGTGCCAGCAGTATAACAGGGGCGGGACTACGGGAGCAGTACTTC. This codes for CASSITGAGLREQYF.

The V gene is TRBV25-1, the J gene TRBJ1-6; D remains ambiguous. Trimming cost V 7 bases and J 7 bases, with 17 bases left between them. There are 15 residues in the CDR3. CDR1 MGHDK and CDR2 SYGVNS come from the germline V gene. CDR3 region: CASKPSGLGNSPLHF. CDR3 coding DNA: TGTGCCAGCAAGCCTTCAGGATTAGGGAATTCACCCCTCCACTTT.

In DNA form, the CDR3 reads TGTGCCAGCAGTCGGACAGGTTTTAATCAGCCCCAGCATTTT. It encodes CASSRTGFNQPQHF. The V call is TRBV27, the J call TRBJ1-5; TRBD1 matches 7 bases. Germline lookup yields CDR1 MNHEY and CDR2 SMNVEV (reference sequence). V shed 5 bases and J 4 bases; nucleotides not matched to a gene: 5. The CDR3 consists of 14 residues.

The chain couples TRBV7-9 to TRBJ1-1; D unresolved. CDR1 and CDR2 from the germline V gene are SEHNR and FQNEAQ (reference sequence). The length of the CDR3 is 15 residues. The V end was cut by 3 bases, the J end by 1 base, with 12 bases between. The CDR3 sequence: CASSFNQLPNTEAFF. DNA of the CDR3: TGTGCCAGCAGCTTTAATCAGTTACCGAACACTGAAGCTTTCTTT.

Worth noting for this clone: This sample also contains other DNA sequences that code for the same CDR3. This sequence joins TRBV30 and TRBJ2-1; D is tentatively TRBD1 or TRBD2 (5 bases each). The CDR3 length is 12 residues. Germline V gene lookup returns CDR1 GTSNPN and CDR2 SVGIG (reference sequence). V shed 2 bases and J shed 5 bases, with 7 bases lying between them. CDR3 amino acids: CAWSPGHNEQFF. The CDR3 DNA is TGTGCCTGGAGTCCGGGACACAATGAGCAGTTCTTC.

The chain recombines TRBV18 with TRBJ1-6; no firm D call. The V end was cut by 6 bases, the J end by 5 bases, with 20 bases between. CDR3 length: 17 residues. Looked up from germline, CDR1 is KGHSH and CDR2 is LQKENI. DNA for the CDR3: TGTGCCAGCTCTCCAAGTCCATTGACGGCAAATAATTCACCCCTCCACTTT. It translates to CASSPSPLTANNSPLHF.

The rearrangement links TRBV2 to TRBJ1-5; D not certain. The CDR3 extends over 13 amino acids. V shed 7 bases and J shed 1 base, with 8 bases lying between them. The germline CDR1 and CDR2 sequences are SNHLY and FYNNEI. The CDR3 DNA reads TGTGCCAGCAATAAGTTAAGCAATCAGCCCCAGCATTTT. Encoded protein: CASNKLSNQPQHF.

This clone was recorded only once. The J gene is TRBJ1-2, the V gene TRBV28, with a weak D call TRBD1 (6 bases). Germline-derived CDR1 and CDR2 are MDHEN and SYDVKM. This CDR3 comprises 15 residues. V lost 9 bases and J 6 bases, leaving 23 bases between the germline ends. As DNA, the CDR3 is TGTGCCAGTGAGCCACAGGGCCAGAAAGAAAATGGCTACACCTTC. This gives the protein CASEPQGQKENGYTF.

The CDR3 sequence is CATSTRGQGASGYTF. The CDR3 DNA reads TGTGCCACCAGCACACGCGGACAGGGGGCGTCGGGCTACACCTTC. The rearrangement links TRBV15 to TRBJ1-2; TRBD1 agrees at 11 bases. This CDR3 has 15 amino acids. The V gene's germline CDR1 is LNHNV and CDR2 YYDKDF (reference sequence). The V and J ends lost 4 bases and 8 bases, in that order; junction bases with no gene match: 9.

The chain couples TRBV9 to TRBJ1-2; 8 nucleotides align to TRBD1. V was pared by 5 bases and J by 4 bases, with 7 bases of the junction left unmatched. CDR3 size: 14 residues. CDR1 is SGDLS and CDR2 is YYNGEE in the germline V gene. The CDR3 reads CASSTKTGGYGYTF. In DNA, the CDR3 is TGTGCCAGCAGTACAAAAACAGGGGGCTATGGCTACACCTTC.

The gene calls are TRBV19 and TRBJ2-7; D may match TRBD1 or TRBD2 (5 bases each). The germline CDR1 and CDR2 sequences are LNHDA and SQIVND (reference sequence). This CDR3 spans 14 amino acids. The ends were cut back, 8 bases at V and 2 bases at J, with 16 bases in the middle. The CDR3 sequence: CASRIGAGPYEQYF. The CDR3 nucleotides are TGTGCCAGTCGAATCGGGGCGGGTCCCTACGAGCAGTACTTC.

The chain recombines TRBV2 with TRBJ1-4; D call uncertain. Germline assignment: CDR1 SNHLY and CDR2 FYNNEI. V dropped 6 bases and J dropped 0 bases, with 11 bases sitting between them. This CDR3 is built from 15 residues. The CDR3 region is CASRVQSATNEKLFF. The CDR3 nucleotides read TGTGCCAGCAGGGTACAGTCTGCAACTAATGAAAAACTGTTTTTT.

The CDR3: CAWSPLANSPLHF. For the CDR3, the DNA is TGTGCCTGGAGCCCCCTTGCAAATTCACCCCTCCACTTT. The J gene is TRBJ1-6, the V gene TRBV30; D is uncertain. This CDR3 is 13 amino acids long. With 3 bases removed from V and 7 bases from J, the gap between germline ends came to 10 bases. Germline CDR1 is GTSNPN and CDR2 is SVGIG (reference sequence).